This record covers a single T cell receptor beta chain. This specimen belongs to a study of sequential checkpoint blockade in melanoma. As for the study in general: Patients were randomized 1:1 to nivolumab-then-ipilimumab or ipilimumab-then-nivolumab first-line. Maintenance nivolumab came after either treatment sequence.

Measured with immunoSEQ multiplex PCR; TCRdb has only the in-frame clones, and not every one. The table lists 25,000 to 35,000 clones, 85% to 90% of them singletons. The germline V gene has CDR1 MNHNY and CDR2 SVGAGI (reference sequence). V was cut by 0 bases and J by 7 bases, with 12 bases left in between. The CDR3 has 14 amino acids. Treatment reported: randomized to nivolumab then ipilimumab (arm A) or the reverse (arm B). Patients had received no earlier DNA-damaging chemotherapy. PBMC sorting kept live CD3+CD8+ cells without CD19 or CD56. The clonotype was recovered from a human donor with melanoma. The chain combines TRBV6-6 with TRBJ1-2; D may be TRBD1 (6 bases). Source: CD8+ T cells sorted from blood (inferred from file names), taken from a patient given nivolumab and ipilimumab in sequence. Here the CDR3 reads CASSYSSGGLGYTF. The CDR3, as DNA: TGTGCCAGCAGTTACTCGTCCGGGGGGCTTGGCTACACCTTC.